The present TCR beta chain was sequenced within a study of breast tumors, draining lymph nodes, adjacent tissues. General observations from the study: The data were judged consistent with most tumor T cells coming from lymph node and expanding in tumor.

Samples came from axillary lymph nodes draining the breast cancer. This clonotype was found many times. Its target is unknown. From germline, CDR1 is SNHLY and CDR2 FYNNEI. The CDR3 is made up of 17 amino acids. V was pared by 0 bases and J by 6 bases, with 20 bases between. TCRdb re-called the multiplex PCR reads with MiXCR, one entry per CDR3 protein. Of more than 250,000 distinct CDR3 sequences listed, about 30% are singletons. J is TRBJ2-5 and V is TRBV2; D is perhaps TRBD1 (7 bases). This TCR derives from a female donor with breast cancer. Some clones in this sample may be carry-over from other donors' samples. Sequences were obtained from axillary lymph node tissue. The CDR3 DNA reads TGTGCCAGCAGTGAAGCGCTTGGCAGGTCAGGGGGGAAGACCCAGTACTTC. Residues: CASSEALGRSGGKTQYF.